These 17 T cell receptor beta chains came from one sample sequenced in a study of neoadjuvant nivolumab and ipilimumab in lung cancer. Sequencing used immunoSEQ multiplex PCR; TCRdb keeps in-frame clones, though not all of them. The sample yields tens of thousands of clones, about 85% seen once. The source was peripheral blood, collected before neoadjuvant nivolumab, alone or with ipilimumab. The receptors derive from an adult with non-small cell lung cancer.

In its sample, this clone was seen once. The chain's CDR3 is CASSQKGVRTGELFF. CDR3 nucleotides: TGCGCCAGCAGCCAAAAGGGGGTGCGGACCGGGGAGCTGTTTTTT. The chain is built from TRBV4-3 and TRBJ2-2; a possible D gene is TRBD1 (6 bases). Germline CDR1 is LGHNA and CDR2 is YSLEER. This CDR3 is 15 amino acids long. V was clipped by 2 bases and J by 5 bases, with 12 bases between them.

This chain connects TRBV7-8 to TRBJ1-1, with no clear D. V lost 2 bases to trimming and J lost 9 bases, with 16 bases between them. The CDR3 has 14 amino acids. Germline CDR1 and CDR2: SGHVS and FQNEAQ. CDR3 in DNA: TGTGCCAGCAGCTTATCCGAAGGGCATGTTCAAGCTTTCTTT. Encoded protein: CASSLSEGHVQAFF.

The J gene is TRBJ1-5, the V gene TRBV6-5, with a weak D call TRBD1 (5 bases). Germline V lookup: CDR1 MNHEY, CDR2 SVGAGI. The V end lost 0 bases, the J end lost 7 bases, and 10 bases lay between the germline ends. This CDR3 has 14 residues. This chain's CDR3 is CASSYSRAGQPQHF. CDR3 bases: TGTGCCAGCAGTTACTCCAGGGCTGGGCAGCCCCAGCATTTT.

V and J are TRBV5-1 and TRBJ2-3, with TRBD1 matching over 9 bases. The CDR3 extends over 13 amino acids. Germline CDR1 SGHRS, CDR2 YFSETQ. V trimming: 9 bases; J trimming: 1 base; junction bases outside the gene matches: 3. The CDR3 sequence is CATRTGGTDTQYF. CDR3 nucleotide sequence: TGCGCCACCCGGACAGGGGGCACAGATACGCAGTATTTT.

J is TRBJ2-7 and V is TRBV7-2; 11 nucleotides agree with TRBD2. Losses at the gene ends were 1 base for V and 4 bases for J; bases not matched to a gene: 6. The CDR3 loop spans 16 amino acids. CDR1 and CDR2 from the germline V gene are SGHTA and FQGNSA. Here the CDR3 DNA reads TGTGCCAGCAGCTTAGGGCTTAGCGGGGGGGCTTACGAGCAGTACTTC. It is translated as CASSLGLSGGAYEQYF.

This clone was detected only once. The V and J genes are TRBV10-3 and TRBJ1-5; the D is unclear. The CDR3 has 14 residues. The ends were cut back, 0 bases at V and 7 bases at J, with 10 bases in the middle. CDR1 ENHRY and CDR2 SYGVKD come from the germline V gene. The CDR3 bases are TGTGCCATCAGTGAGTCGGGCAGTCACCAGCCCCAGCATTTT. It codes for CAISESGSHQPQHF.

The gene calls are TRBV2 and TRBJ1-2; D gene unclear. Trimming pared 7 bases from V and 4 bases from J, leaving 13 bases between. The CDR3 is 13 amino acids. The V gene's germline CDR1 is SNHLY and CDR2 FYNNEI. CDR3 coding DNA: TGTGCCAGCAACGCGGAGAACTCCTATGGCTACACCTTC. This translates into CASNAENSYGYTF.

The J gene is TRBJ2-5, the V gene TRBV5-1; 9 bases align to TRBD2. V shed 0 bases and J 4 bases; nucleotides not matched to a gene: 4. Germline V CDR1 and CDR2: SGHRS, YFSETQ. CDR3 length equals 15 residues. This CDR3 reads CASSLAGRGGETQYF. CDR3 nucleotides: TGCGCCAGCAGCTTGGCAGGGCGGGGGGGAGAGACCCAGTACTTC.

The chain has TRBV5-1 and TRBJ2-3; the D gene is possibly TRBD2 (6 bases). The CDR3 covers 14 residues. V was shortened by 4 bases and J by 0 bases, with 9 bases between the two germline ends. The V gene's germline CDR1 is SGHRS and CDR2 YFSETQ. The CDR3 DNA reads TGCGCCAGCAGCGGGGGACTGAGCACAGATACGCAGTATTTT. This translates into CASSGGLSTDTQYF.

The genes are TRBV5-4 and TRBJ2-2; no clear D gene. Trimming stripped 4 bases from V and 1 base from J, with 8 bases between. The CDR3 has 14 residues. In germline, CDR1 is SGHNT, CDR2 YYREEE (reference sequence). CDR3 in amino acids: CASSPGRNTGELFF. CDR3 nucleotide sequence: TGTGCCAGCAGCCCTGGACGGAACACCGGGGAGCTGTTTTTT. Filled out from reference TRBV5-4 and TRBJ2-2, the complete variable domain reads ETGVTQSPTHLIKTRGQQVTLRCSSQSGHNTVSWYQQALGQGPQFIFQYYREEENGRGNFPPRFSGLQFPNYSSELNVNALELDDSALYLCASSPGRNTGELFFGEGSRLTVL.

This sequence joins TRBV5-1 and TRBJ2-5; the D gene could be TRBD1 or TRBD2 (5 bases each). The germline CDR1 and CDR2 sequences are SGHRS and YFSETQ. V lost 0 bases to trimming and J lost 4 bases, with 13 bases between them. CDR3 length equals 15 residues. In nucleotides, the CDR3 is TGCGCCAGCAGCTTGGCCAGGGCTAGCTTAGAGACCCAGTACTTC. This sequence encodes CASSLARASLETQYF.

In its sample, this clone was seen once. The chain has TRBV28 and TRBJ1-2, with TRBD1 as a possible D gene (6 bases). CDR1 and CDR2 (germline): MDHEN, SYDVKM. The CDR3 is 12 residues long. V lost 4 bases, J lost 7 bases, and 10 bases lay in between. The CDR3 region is CASSSTGSGYTF. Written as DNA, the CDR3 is TGTGCCAGCAGTTCAACAGGGAGTGGCTACACCTTC.

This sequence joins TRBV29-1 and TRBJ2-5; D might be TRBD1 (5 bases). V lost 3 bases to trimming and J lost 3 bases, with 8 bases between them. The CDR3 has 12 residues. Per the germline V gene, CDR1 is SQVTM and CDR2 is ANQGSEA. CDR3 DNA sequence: TGCAGCGTTGAGGAGACAGAAGAGACCCAGTACTTC. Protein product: CSVEETEETQYF.

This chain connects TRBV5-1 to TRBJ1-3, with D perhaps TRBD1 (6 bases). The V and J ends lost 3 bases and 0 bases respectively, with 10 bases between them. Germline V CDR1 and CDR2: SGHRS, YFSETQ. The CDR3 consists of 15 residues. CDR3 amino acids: CASSSTGSSGNTIYF. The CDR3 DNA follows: TGCGCCAGCAGCTCTACAGGGAGCTCTGGAAACACCATATATTTT.

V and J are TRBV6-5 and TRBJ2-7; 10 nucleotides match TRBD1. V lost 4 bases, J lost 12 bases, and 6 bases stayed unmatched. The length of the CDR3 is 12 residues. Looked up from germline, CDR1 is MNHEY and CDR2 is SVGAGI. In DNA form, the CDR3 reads TGTGCCAGCAGTTCCGACAGGGGGCGAAGGTACTTC. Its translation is CASSSDRGRRYF.

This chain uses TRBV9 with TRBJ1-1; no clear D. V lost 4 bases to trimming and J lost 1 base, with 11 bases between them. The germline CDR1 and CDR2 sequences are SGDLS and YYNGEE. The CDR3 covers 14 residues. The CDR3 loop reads CASSSASKNTEAFF. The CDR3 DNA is TGTGCCAGCAGCTCAGCCTCCAAGAACACTGAAGCTTTCTTT.

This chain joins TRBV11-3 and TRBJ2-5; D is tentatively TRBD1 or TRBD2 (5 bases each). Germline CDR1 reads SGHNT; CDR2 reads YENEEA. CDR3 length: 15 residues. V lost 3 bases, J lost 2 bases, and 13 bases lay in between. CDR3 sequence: CASSLMSGPQETQYF. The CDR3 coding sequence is TGTGCCAGCAGCTTGATGTCGGGGCCTCAAGAGACCCAGTACTTC. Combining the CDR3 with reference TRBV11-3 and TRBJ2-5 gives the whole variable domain EAGVVQSPRYKIIEKKQPVAFWCNPISGHNTLYWYLQNLGQGPELLIRYENEEAVDDSQLPKDRFSAERLKGVDSTLKIQPAELGDSAVYLCASSLMSGPQETQYFGPGTRLLVL.